A single sample is the source of the 6 T cell receptor beta chains below, sequenced in a study of CD8 T cells in ankylosing spondylitis. TCRdb recomputed calls from the 5' RACE reads with MiXCR, one row per CDR3 protein. Counted here are 25,000 to 35,000 distinct CDR3 sequences, more than 13% occurring once; the ten biggest clones make up 36%. Sample: blood. Receptors were obtained from a male donor with ankylosing spondylitis or in good health (not recorded which).

The sample holds a few counts of this clonotype. The rearrangement links TRBV20-1 to TRBJ1-1; no clear D gene. V was cut by 1 base and J by 3 bases, with 3 bases left in between. Germline V gene sequence: CDR1 DFQATT, CDR2 SNEGSKA (reference sequence). This CDR3 has 11 residues. The CDR3, as DNA: TGCAGTGCTAGAGGCTACACTGAAGCTTTCTTT. Amino acid sequence: CSARGYTEAFF.

This clonotype has a handful of counts. J is TRBJ2-1 and V is TRBV29-1; possible D gene TRBD2, 6 bases. CDR3 length: 15 amino acids. V was clipped by 0 bases and J by 2 bases, with 11 bases between them. Germline V gives CDR1 SQVTM, CDR2 ANQGSEA. The CDR3 DNA is TGCAGCGTTGAAGACTGGCGGGATACCTACAATGAGCAGTTCTTC. This sequence encodes CSVEDWRDTYNEQFF.

The chain carries TRBV3-1 and TRBJ1-1; tentatively, D is TRBD1 (5 bases). V was clipped by 7 bases and J by 4 bases, with 19 bases between them. From germline, CDR1 is LGHDT and CDR2 YNNKEL (reference sequence). The CDR3 length is 15 residues. The CDR3 region is CASNHGVGAGTEAFF. CDR3 bases: TGTGCCAGCAACCATGGAGTAGGGGCTGGCACTGAAGCTTTCTTT. The full variable domain, in which reference TRBV3-1 and TRBJ1-1 provide the parts outside the CDR3, is DTAVSQTPKYLVTQMGNDKSIKCEQNLGHDTMYWYKQDSKKFLKIMFSYNNKELIINETVPNRFSPKSPDKAHLNLHINSLELGDSAVYFCASNHGVGAGTEAFFGQGTRLTVV.

The chain employs TRBV3-1 and TRBJ2-1; D perhaps matches TRBD2 (7 bases). The germline V gene has CDR1 LGHDT and CDR2 YNNKEL (reference sequence). This CDR3 has 15 residues. V lost 4 bases and J 4 bases, leaving 14 bases between the germline ends. CDR3 DNA: TGTGCCAGCAGCCCCCCGGGGGGCATGTACAATGAGCAGTTCTTC. Translating it yields CASSPPGGMYNEQFF.

In this sample, this clonotype turned up a few times. This chain joins TRBV20-1 and TRBJ1-1, with D possibly matching TRBD1 (6 bases). The germline CDR1 and CDR2 sequences are DFQATT and SNEGSKA (reference sequence). The CDR3 extends over 17 amino acids. The ends were cut back, 0 bases at V and 4 bases at J, with 21 bases in the middle. DNA for the CDR3: TGCAGTGCTAGAGAAAGGGGGGGCAGACCTTTAGGCACTGAAGCTTTCTTT. It yields the protein CSARERGGRPLGTEAFF.

This chain connects TRBV5-1 to TRBJ2-5; D is uncertain. Germline CDR1 and CDR2: SGHRS and YFSETQ. The V end was cut by 4 bases, the J end by 2 bases, with 12 bases between. The CDR3 consists of 14 residues. Here the CDR3 DNA reads TGCGCCAGCAGCCCGGATGGGGTTCAAGAGACCCAGTACTTC. Translation: CASSPDGVQETQYF.